A single TCR beta chain is shown here with its context. The data originate from a study of CD8 T cells in Susac syndrome. With random hexamers, roughly 0.5 to 1 ug RNA was reverse transcribed. One entry per CDR3 protein, called by TCRdb with MiXCR from the immunoSEQ multiplex PCR reads. The sample contains approximately 200,000 distinct CDR3 sequences, roughly 94% of which appear only once. Germline CDR1 SGHVS, CDR2 FQNEAQ. The germline V and J ends were trimmed by 1 base and 7 bases, with 11 bases remaining between them. This CDR3 spans 13 amino acids. The sample was CD4+ T cells from PBMCs. The receptor's source is a human donor with multiple sclerosis. The chain uses TRBV7-8 and TRBJ2-7; either TRBD1 or TRBD2 may fit D (5 bases each). The DNA for the CDR3 is TGTGCCAGCAGCTTAGTTGGGACCGCGGAGCAGTACTTC. Its translation is CASSLVGTAEQYF.